One and the same sample provided the 20 T cell receptor beta chains below, sequenced in a study of T cell repertoires in cytomegalovirus infection. TCRdb reanalysed the reads using MiXCR and keeps one entry per CDR3 protein. Here the sample spans 450,000 to 600,000 distinct CDR3 sequences, around 35% being singletons. These TCRs' antigens remain unknown. Sequencing was performed on cultured PBMCs, taken from culture after CMV antigen stimulation. The source is a human donor in good health (CMV status not recorded). Some clones in this sample may be carry-over from other donors' samples.

This clonotype was counted only a few times. The V and J genes are TRBV27 and TRBJ1-1, with D unresolved. The V end was cut by 0 bases, the J end by 1 base, with 12 bases between. The CDR3 extends over 16 amino acids. Germline-derived CDR1 and CDR2 are MNHEY and SMNVEV (reference sequence). CDR3 in amino acids: CASSLSFSAPNTEAFF. The DNA for the CDR3 is TGTGCCAGCAGTTTATCTTTCTCAGCCCCGAACACTGAAGCTTTCTTT.

The chain recombines TRBV20-1 with TRBJ1-4; 8 nucleotides agree with TRBD1. Trimming at V came to 0 bases and at J to 3 bases, leaving 3 bases not matched to a gene. In germline, CDR1 is DFQATT, CDR2 SNEGSKA (reference sequence). This CDR3 is 15 amino acids long. CDR3 protein: CSARDPRGPNEKLFF. In DNA form, the CDR3 reads TGCAGTGCTAGAGATCCCAGGGGGCCTAATGAAAAACTGTTTTTT.

This clonotype has only a few counts. The V and J genes are TRBV7-2 and TRBJ2-2, with 8 bases that match TRBD1. The length of the CDR3 is 16 residues. CDR1 is SGHTA, CDR2 FQGNSA, per germline. The V and J ends lost 5 bases and 0 bases, in that order; junction bases with no gene match: 5. The CDR3 coding sequence is TGTGCCAGCAGCACATCAGGGGGCGCGAACACCGGGGAGCTGTTTTTT. Its translation is CASSTSGGANTGELFF.

CDR3 nucleotide sequence: TGTGCCAGCAGTCCTGCCAGGGAGTTCGCTGGAAACACCATATATTTT. It specifies CASSPAREFAGNTIYF. The genes are TRBV28 and TRBJ1-3; D possibly corresponds to TRBD1 (5 bases). Germline CDR1 reads MDHEN; CDR2 reads SYDVKM. V lost 5 bases, J lost 2 bases, and 16 bases lay in between. The CDR3 length is 16 residues. Complete variable domain (other parts from reference TRBV28 and TRBJ1-3): DVKVTQSSRYLVKRTGEKVFLECVQDMDHENMFWYRQDPGLGLRLIYFSYDVKMKEKGDIPEGYSVSREKKERFSLILESASTNQTSMYLCASSPAREFAGNTIYFGEGSWLTVV.

The V gene is TRBV6-5, the J gene TRBJ1-6, with D possibly matching TRBD1 (6 bases). The CDR3 is made up of 15 amino acids. The ends were cut back, 4 bases at V and 3 bases at J, with 10 bases in the middle. Germline lookup yields CDR1 MNHEY and CDR2 SVGAGI. The CDR3 is CASSSTTGYNSPLHF. For the CDR3, the DNA is TGTGCCAGCAGTTCCACGACAGGCTATAATTCACCCCTCCACTTT.

This clonotype was found once. This chain uses TRBV2 with TRBJ2-3, with 10 bases fitting TRBD2. CDR3 length: 16 residues. Germline trimming cut 0 bases from V and 3 bases from J; bases unmatched to any gene: 3. The germline gives CDR1 SNHLY, CDR2 FYNNEI. The CDR3, as DNA: TGTGCCAGCAGTGAAGCTAGCGGGAGGTCGACAGATACGCAGTATTTT. This encodes CASSEASGRSTDTQYF.

This chain joins TRBV10-3 and TRBJ2-1, with 10 bases lining up with TRBD1. V lost 10 bases and J lost 4; bases outside the gene matches: 7. Germline CDR1 ENHRY, CDR2 SYGVKD. The CDR3 sequence is 14 residues long. The CDR3 protein is CATRGQGEYNEQFF. For the CDR3, the DNA is TGTGCCACCCGAGGACAGGGGGAATACAATGAGCAGTTCTTC.

This clonotype turned up a few times. The V gene is TRBV12-3 or TRBV12-4, the J gene TRBJ2-5; TRBD1 matches 8 bases. The CDR3 has 14 residues. The junction had 6 bases not matched to a gene; V was cut back by 7 bases and J by 2 bases. In nucleotides, the CDR3 is TGTGCCAGCACCAGACAGGGGCCTCAAGAGACCCAGTACTTC. This gives the protein CASTRQGPQETQYF.

The chain combines TRBV7-2 with TRBJ2-3, with D perhaps matching TRBD1 (6 bases). The germline CDR1 and CDR2 sequences are SGHTA and FQGNSA. V shed 4 bases and J shed 2 bases, with 10 bases lying between them. The CDR3 length is 14 residues. As DNA, the CDR3 is TGTGCCAGCAGCTCCGGACAGTTCACAGATACGCAGTATTTT. Its protein is CASSSGQFTDTQYF. Filled out from reference TRBV7-2 and TRBJ2-3, the complete variable domain reads GAGVSQSPSNKVTEKGKDVELRCDPISGHTALYWYRQSLGQGLEFLIYFQGNSAPDKSGLPSDRFSAERTGGSVSTLTIQRTQQEDSAVYLCASSSGQFTDTQYFGPGTRLTVL.

The rearrangement joins TRBV20-1 to TRBJ2-5; D ambiguous. CDR3 length equals 13 residues. The V gene's germline CDR1 is DFQATT and CDR2 SNEGSKA (reference sequence). Trimming took 1 base from V and 1 from J, leaving 7 bases between them. This CDR3 is CSARGSFQETQYF. The CDR3 bases are TGCAGTGCTAGAGGTTCCTTCCAAGAGACCCAGTACTTC.

This rearrangement joins TRBV28 to TRBJ2-1; TRBD2 agrees at 7 bases. There are 13 residues in the CDR3. Trimming removed 7 bases from V and 7 bases from J; junction bases left unmatched: 7. CDR1 MDHEN and CDR2 SYDVKM come from the germline V gene. Here the CDR3 DNA reads TGTGCCAGCAACGGCGGGAGTGGGAATGAGCAGTTCTTC. The encoded protein is CASNGGSGNEQFF. The full variable domain, rest sourced from reference TRBV28 and TRBJ2-1, is DVKVTQSSRYLVKRTGEKVFLECVQDMDHENMFWYRQDPGLGLRLIYFSYDVKMKEKGDIPEGYSVSREKKERFSLILESASTNQTSMYLCASNGGSGNEQFFGPGTRLTVL.

The chain recombines TRBV19 with TRBJ1-5; no definite D call. This CDR3 has 18 residues. The germline gives CDR1 LNHDA, CDR2 SQIVND (reference sequence). The ends were cut back, 0 bases at V and 3 bases at J, with 18 bases in the middle. The CDR3 DNA reads TGTGCCAGTAGTATAGATCCTCCGGGTCAACGACTCAATCAGCCCCAGCATTTT. Encoded protein: CASSIDPPGQRLNQPQHF.

This clonotype has a handful of counts. V and J are TRBV6-5 and TRBJ2-1; possibly TRBD1 or TRBD2 for D (5 bases each). Deletions cut 4 bases from V and 9 bases from J, with 13 bases between. Germline assignment: CDR1 MNHEY and CDR2 SVGAGI. The CDR3 is made up of 13 amino acids. The CDR3 bases are TGTGCCAGCAGTTCCTGGGACGTCGGTGAGCAGTTCTTC. It encodes CASSSWDVGEQFF.

This clonotype was recorded a few times. The chain recombines TRBV27 with TRBJ2-3; D might be TRBD1 (6 bases). V lost 2 bases and J 7 bases, leaving 34 bases between the germline ends. Germline CDR1 and CDR2: MNHEY and SMNVEV (reference sequence). CDR3 length: 21 amino acids. Here the CDR3 reads CASSLKELGAWGTDTGNTQYF. DNA of the CDR3: TGTGCCAGCAGTTTAAAAGAGTTGGGGGCTTGGGGCACTGATACGGGAAATACGCAGTATTTT.

Ten or more counts support this clonotype. This chain connects TRBV7-8 to TRBJ1-4, with D possibly being TRBD1 (6 bases). CDR3 size: 20 residues. V was pared by 5 bases and J by 0 bases, with 25 bases between. CDR1 is SGHVS and CDR2 is FQNEAQ in the germline V gene. The CDR3 nucleotides are TGTGCCAGCAGCCGAGGCCTGGGGGGGCACATTAGAACAACTAATGAAAAACTGTTTTTT. Translating gives CASSRGLGGHIRTTNEKLFF.

This chain joins TRBV28 and TRBJ1-5; D remains unclear. V was pared by 7 bases and J by 7 bases, with 17 bases between. This CDR3 contains 14 residues. CDR1 MDHEN and CDR2 SYDVKM come from the germline V gene. The CDR3 DNA reads TGTGCCAGCACGGGAAACAGACGAGTCCAGCCCCAGCATTTT. Encoded protein: CASTGNRRVQPQHF.

Remarks on this clonotype: This is likely a read error, given that the CDR3 carries no conserved phenylalanine or tryptophan at its end. The gene calls are TRBV6-5 and TRBJ2-7, with 12 bases matching TRBD1. Germline CDR1 and CDR2: MNHEY and SVGAGI. The CDR3 length is 15 residues. V dropped 5 bases and J dropped 5; count of bases not matched to a gene: 7. The CDR3, as DNA: TGTGCCAGCAGTCCCCCGGGACAGGGGGCCCACGAGCAGTACCTC. This translates into CASSPPGQGAHEQYL.

This clonotype was detected a few times. The J gene is TRBJ1-2, the V gene TRBV4-2, with TRBD1 identical over 8 bases. The CDR3 totals 17 residues. V was pared by 1 base and J by 5 bases, with 12 bases of the junction left unmatched. The germline CDR1 and CDR2 sequences are LGHNA and YNFKEQ. CDR3 in amino acids: CASSQAAPQGASYGYTF. In DNA, the CDR3 is TGTGCCAGCAGCCAAGCCGCCCCTCAGGGGGCAAGTTATGGCTACACCTTC.

This clonotype was detected a few times. The J gene is TRBJ1-5, the V gene TRBV30; TRBD1 is a possible D gene (6 bases). This CDR3 contains 15 residues. Germline V gene lookup returns CDR1 GTSNPN and CDR2 SVGIG (reference sequence). V was pared by 4 bases and J by 0 bases, with 13 bases between. The CDR3 bases are TGTGCCTGGACCCTGGGGGCTGATAGCAATCAGCCCCAGCATTTT. The encoded protein is CAWTLGADSNQPQHF.

This clonotype was counted a few times. J is TRBJ2-7 and V is TRBV7-6; 13 bases match TRBD2. Germline V gives CDR1 SGHVS, CDR2 FNYEAQ. This CDR3 contains 19 residues. Germline trimming cut 5 bases from V and 2 bases from J; bases unmatched to any gene: 15. DNA of the CDR3: TGTGCCAGCAGCGGTCCGGGACTAGCGGGAACCTCGGGGGCCTACGAGCAGTACTTC. Residues: CASSGPGLAGTSGAYEQYF.